A single sample is the source of the 18 T cell receptor beta chains below, sequenced in a study of shared clonotypes between healthy human individuals (dated by TCRdb to about 2020). The library was generated by the immunoSEQ multiplex PCR assay. As stored in TCRdb, this immuneACCESS dataset retains in-frame rearrangements with V and J assigned. A fraction of the clones does not appear; measured against another copy, unresolved V genes explain less than half of the discrepancy, and the remainder lacks a known reason. For this sample there are about 500,000 clones; more than 70% appear just once. 12% of the sample goes to the ten largest clones. The source material was PBMCs. Every receptor here comes from a middle-aged woman in good health. Some clones in this sample may be carry-over from other donors' samples.

For this clone: Additional DNA sequences in this sample encode the identical CDR3. The chain carries TRBV15 and TRBJ2-5; possibly TRBD1 for D (6 bases). Germline loops: CDR1 LNHNV, CDR2 YYDKDF (reference sequence). V was shortened by 3 bases and J by 1 base, with 6 bases between the two germline ends. The CDR3 covers 13 residues. The CDR3 sequence is CATSRDSQETQYF. In DNA, the CDR3 is TGTGCCACCAGCAGGGACAGCCAAGAGACCCAGTACTTC.

The chain has TRBV9 and TRBJ2-2; a possible D gene is TRBD2 (7 bases). This CDR3 is 15 amino acids long. Trimming pared 0 bases from V and 3 bases from J, leaving 9 bases between. The germline CDR1 and CDR2 sequences are SGDLS and YYNGEE. This CDR3 is CASSVVGGDTGELFF. CDR3 nucleotides: TGTGCCAGCAGCGTAGTAGGGGGGGACACCGGGGAGCTGTTTTTT.

In this sample, this clone turned up once. The chain uses TRBV6-1 and TRBJ2-2, with 7 nucleotides matching TRBD1. CDR3 length: 16 residues. With 1 base clipped from V and 4 bases from J, the junction kept 6 bases outside the gene matches. Germline CDR1 reads MNHNS; CDR2 reads SASEGT. The CDR3 nucleotides read TGTGCCAGCAGTGAAGGACAGGGTGAGGCCACCGGGGAGCTGTTTTTT. This encodes CASSEGQGEATGELFF.

This chain joins TRBV6-6 and TRBJ1-3, with D unclear. The germline gives CDR1 MNHNY, CDR2 SVGAGI (reference sequence). V lost 7 bases and J 2 bases, leaving 9 bases between the germline ends. This CDR3 is built from 13 residues. CDR3 loop: CASTLRTGNTIYF. CDR3 sequence (DNA): TGTGCCAGCACCCTCAGGACTGGAAACACCATATATTTT.

As to this clone: Other DNA sequences in the same sample also yield this CDR3. The chain combines TRBV10-3 with TRBJ2-6; D not certain. This CDR3 region has 14 residues. The germline gives CDR1 ENHRY, CDR2 SYGVKD. The germline V and J ends were trimmed by 5 bases and 0 bases, with 5 bases remaining between them. CDR3 sequence (DNA): TGTGCCATCAGTCCAGGCTCTGGGGCCAACGTCCTGACTTTC. Translating gives CAISPGSGANVLTF.

A remark on this clone: A read error is the likely source, as a far larger clone sits one nucleotide away. The chain links TRBV14 to TRBJ2-7; TRBD2 matches at 11 bases. Germline-derived CDR1 and CDR2 are SGHDN and FVKESK. The CDR3 extends over 14 amino acids. The ends lost 5 bases at V and 4 bases at J; junction bases unmatched: 4. CDR3 nucleotides: TGTGCCAGCAGCGCCGGGACTAGCGGATACGAGCAGTACTTC. Its translation is CASSAGTSGYEQYF.

This clone was counted many times. Other nucleotide sequences from this sample produce the same CDR3. The chain has TRBV4-2 and TRBJ2-5; D uncertain. The CDR3 loop spans 15 amino acids. Germline CDR1 and CDR2: LGHNA and YNFKEQ. The ends were cut back, 0 bases at V and 0 bases at J, with 8 bases in the middle. CDR3 nucleotides: TGTGCCAGCAGCCAAGATTATATGTACCAAGAGACCCAGTACTTC. This encodes CASSQDYMYQETQYF.

The chain links TRBV4-2 to TRBJ1-3, with TRBD1 as a possible D gene (6 bases). V lost 0 bases and J lost 7, with 16 bases in between. The CDR3 sequence is 16 residues long. Per the germline V gene, CDR1 is LGHNA and CDR2 is YNFKEQ. DNA for the CDR3: TGTGCCAGCAGCCAAGAGTTGGCGCAGGGGTGGAACACCATATATTTT. Translated: CASSQELAQGWNTIYF.

This clone turned up a few times. J is TRBJ2-5 and V is TRBV25-1; D remains ambiguous. Germline V gene lookup returns CDR1 MGHDK and CDR2 SYGVNS. The CDR3 runs 12 residues. Trimming removed 6 bases from V and 5 bases from J, with 10 bases in between. This CDR3 reads CASSEIRETQYF. CDR3 in DNA: TGTGCCAGCAGCGAAATAAGGGAGACCCAGTACTTC.

V usage is TRBV2 and J usage is TRBJ2-7, with 9 bases fitting TRBD1. V lost 5 bases to trimming and J lost 4 bases; unmatched junction nucleotides: 6. This CDR3 region has 14 residues. Germline assignment: CDR1 SNHLY and CDR2 FYNNEI. CDR3 nucleotide sequence: TGTGCCAGCAGTAAGGACAGGGGTGGATACGAGCAGTACTTC. Translating it yields CASSKDRGGYEQYF.

The chain is built from TRBV7-9 and TRBJ1-1; D uncertain. Trimming took 5 bases from V and 1 from J, leaving 8 bases between them. CDR3 size: 13 residues. Germline V gene data show CDR1 as SEHNR and CDR2 as FQNEAQ (reference sequence). DNA for the CDR3: TGTGCCAGCAGCCGAAACGCGAACACTGAAGCTTTCTTT. Translating it yields CASSRNANTEAFF.

The rearrangement links TRBV9 to TRBJ2-1, with TRBD2 identical over 8 bases. The CDR3 has 16 residues. Germline CDR1 is SGDLS and CDR2 is YYNGEE. V trimming: 3 bases; J trimming: 2 bases; junction bases outside the gene matches: 7. CDR3 DNA sequence: TGTGCCAGCAGCGCCCAAGGACTAGCCCCCTACAATGAGCAGTTCTTC. Translation gives CASSAQGLAPYNEQFF.

The genes are TRBV29-1 and TRBJ2-1; 7 bases agree with TRBD1. Germline V gives CDR1 SQVTM, CDR2 ANQGSEA. V gave up 7 bases and J gave up 4 bases; unmatched junction bases: 4. This CDR3 has 12 amino acids. The CDR3 sequence: CSAWDSYNEQFF. The CDR3 DNA reads as TGCAGCGCGTGGGACAGTTACAATGAGCAGTTCTTC.

Concerning this clone itself: Distinct nucleotide sequences in the sample also encode this CDR3. J is TRBJ2-5 and V is TRBV7-3; no reliable D call. CDR1 is SGHTA and CDR2 is FQGTGA in the germline V gene. The CDR3 consists of 13 residues. V lost 2 bases and J 1 base, leaving 5 bases between the germline ends. The CDR3 here is CASSLGPQETQYF. CDR3 coding DNA: TGTGCCAGCAGCTTAGGGCCCCAAGAGACCCAGTACTTC.

The rearrangement uses TRBV5-6 and TRBJ2-3; no reliable D call. Germline loops: CDR1 SGHDT, CDR2 YYEEEE. The CDR3 length is 14 residues. V lost 0 bases and J lost 1, with 6 bases in between. The CDR3, as DNA: TGTGCCAGCAGCTTGGAAGTAGGCACAGATACGCAGTATTTT. It codes for CASSLEVGTDTQYF.

The chain joins TRBV7-2 to TRBJ2-7; 7 bases are shared with TRBD1. Germline V lookup: CDR1 SGHTA, CDR2 FQGNSA. V trimming: 5 bases; J trimming: 5 bases; junction bases outside the gene matches: 6. The CDR3 runs 13 residues. CDR3 protein: CASSHAGQDEQYF. CDR3 nucleotides: TGTGCCAGCAGCCACGCCGGACAGGACGAGCAGTACTTC.

The chain uses TRBV7-2 and TRBJ2-1; 11 nucleotides match TRBD2. V shed 4 bases and J 6 bases; nucleotides not matched to a gene: 8. Germline values: CDR1 SGHTA, CDR2 FQGNSA. The CDR3 runs to 16 residues. The CDR3 is CASSSLAGGPGNEQFF. Here the CDR3 DNA reads TGTGCCAGCAGCTCTTTAGCGGGAGGGCCGGGCAATGAGCAGTTCTTC.

This chain joins TRBV10-2 and TRBJ2-7; tentatively, D is TRBD2 (5 bases). Germline-derived CDR1 and CDR2 are WSHSY and SAAADI. The CDR3 contains 13 residues. V was shortened by 2 bases and J by 3 bases, with 8 bases between the two germline ends. The DNA of the CDR3 is TGCGCCAGCAGTGAGACGGGGATCTACGAGCAGTACTTC. Its translation is CASSETGIYEQYF.